Listed below are T cell receptor beta chains from one sample, sequenced in a study of blood T cell repertoires in COVID-19. TCRdb's table, derived via immunoSEQ multiplex PCR, lists solely in-frame clones and lacks some. The table includes under 400,000 clones, around 87% detected once. Material for sequencing was peripheral blood. The receptor set was obtained from a man aged 18 to 30 with active or convalescent COVID-19. Each CDR3 is given with its conserved first and last residue. D genes are given only for firm matches. Only part of the rows carry a size: once, few, many, or a class if the clone is expanded.

d_gene,j_gene,v_gene,abundance,CDR3nt,CDR3aa
TRBD2,TRBJ2-5,TRBV11-2,.,TGTGCCAGCAGCTTCAGAAAGCGGGGGGCGGGTTCAGAGACCCAGTACTTC,CASSFRKRGAGSETQYF
TRBD2,TRBJ2-7,TRBV6-2/TRBV6-3,.,TGTGCCAGCAGTTACTCTGGCGTAGCGGGAGCTGCTTCCAACTCCTACGAGCAGTACTTC,CASSYSGVAGAASNSYEQYF
.,TRBJ2-3,TRBV5-6,.,TGTGCCAGCAGAAGGTGGGGGGGCCGGGCAGATACGCAGTATTTT,CASRRWGGRADTQYF
.,TRBJ2-3,TRBV7-6,.,TGTGCCAGCAGCAAACGACAGAGTTCGGGCACAGATACGCAGTATTTT,CASSKRQSSGTDTQYF
TRBD1,TRBJ1-1,TRBV28,.,TGTGCCAGCAGAATAACAGGGGGACCCTTGAACACTGAAGCTTTCTTT,CASRITGGPLNTEAFF
.,TRBJ1-1,TRBV5-4,once,TGTGCCAGCAGCTTGGACAGGTTTGACACTGAAGCTTTCTTT,CASSLDRFDTEAFF
.,TRBJ1-1,TRBV7-2,.,TGTGCCAGCAGCCATATCCAGGGGAACACTGAAGCTTTCTTT,CASSHIQGNTEAFF
.,TRBJ1-6,TRBV5-1,.,TGCGCCAGCAGCTCGCATTCTGGGAGCCGCTCACCCCTCCACTTT,CASSSHSGSRSPLHF
TRBD1,TRBJ1-2,TRBV27,.,TGTGCCAGCAGTTCGGTCAGGGGGGTCTATGGCTACACCTTC,CASSSVRGVYGYTF
.,TRBJ2-5,TRBV3-1/TRBV3-2,.,TGTGCCAGCAGCCAGACGAGCGGGCAAGAGACCCAGTACTTC,CASSQTSGQETQYF
.,TRBJ1-4,TRBV5-6,.,TGTGCCAGCAGCTTGGCGAGTAATGAAAAACTGTTTTTT,CASSLASNEKLFF
TRBD1,TRBJ2-5,TRBV5-4,once,TGTGCCAGCAGCGGCCCGGGACAGGAGAGGGAGACCCAGTACTTC,CASSGPGQERETQYF
TRBD2,TRBJ2-3,TRBV3-1/TRBV3-2,.,TGTGCCAGCAGCCTACGTTCCGGGACTAGTCGGACGGCAGATACGCAGTATTTT,CASSLRSGTSRTADTQYF
TRBD1,TRBJ1-5,TRBV7-2,.,TGTGCCAGCGGACAGGGGGTCGGGCAGCCCCAGCATTTT,CASGQGVGQPQHF
.,TRBJ2-3,TRBV15,.,TGTGCCACCAGCAGAGACCCCCAGAGCACAGATACGCAGTATTTT,CATSRDPQSTDTQYF
TRBD2,TRBJ2-7,TRBV29-1,.,TGCAGCGTTGTGGGACTAACCGGGGCCTCCTACGAGCAGTACTTC,CSVVGLTGASYEQYF
TRBD1,TRBJ1-4,TRBV3-1/TRBV3-2,.,TGTGCCAGCAGCCACACAGGGGAGCTCGGAAAACTGTTTTTT,CASSHTGELGKLFF
.,TRBJ1-2,TRBV14,.,TGTGCCAGCAGCCAAGGGGGCACGTATGGCTACACCTTC,CASSQGGTYGYTF
.,TRBJ1-3,TRBV18,.,TGTGCCAGCTCACCGGCTACAGGATTCTCTGGAAACACCATATATTTT,CASSPATGFSGNTIYF
TRBD1,TRBJ1-3,TRBV7-8,.,TGTGCCAGCAGCTCCCCCGGCAGGGGGTCTGGAAACACCATATATTTT,CASSSPGRGSGNTIYF
.,TRBJ2-1,TRBV7-3,.,TGTGCCAGCAGCTCCCCGACGGGAGAGCAGTTCTTC,CASSSPTGEQFF
TRBD1,TRBJ2-7,TRBV19,.,TGTGCCAGTACTTACAAAGCCGGGACAGGGGGCGAGCAGTACTTC,CASTYKAGTGGEQYF
.,TRBJ2-7,TRBV11-2,.,TGTGCCTCCTCCGAGGCCAGGGGGGTATCCTACGAGCAGTACTTC,CASSEARGVSYEQYF
TRBD1,TRBJ2-6,TRBV9,.,TGTGCCAGCAGCGCCTACAGGGGGGACTCTGGGGCCAACGTGCTGACTTTC,CASSAYRGDSGANVLTF
TRBD2,TRBJ2-3,TRBV3-1/TRBV3-2,few,TGTGCCAGCAGCCGAGCGGGACTATCTAGCACAGATACGCAGTATTTT,CASSRAGLSSTDTQYF
.,TRBJ2-3,TRBV19,.,TGTGCCAGTAGTATCGGCACAGATACGCAGTATTTT,CASSIGTDTQYF
TRBD2,TRBJ2-7,TRBV5-1,once,TGCGCCAGCAGCTTGGGGGAAGCGGGAGGGACCTACGAGCAGTACTTC,CASSLGEAGGTYEQYF
.,TRBJ1-2,TRBV29-1,.,TGCAGCGTGCGACGGGAAAAAGACTATGGCTACACCTTC,CSVRREKDYGYTF
.,TRBJ1-4,TRBV9,.,TGTGCCAGCAGCCCCAACGGACAGATTAATGAAAAACTGTTTTTT,CASSPNGQINEKLFF
TRBD2,TRBJ2-1,TRBV6-2/TRBV6-3,.,TGTGCCAGCAGTTACCCTACCGGGACTAGCGGGAGGGTTAGCTACAATGAGCAGTTCTTC,CASSYPTGTSGRVSYNEQFF
.,TRBJ2-3,TRBV4-2,.,TGTGCCAGCAGCGGCAGGGGGGTTGATTCAGATACGCAGTATTTT,CASSGRGVDSDTQYF
TRBD1,TRBJ2-7,TRBV7-6,.,TGTGCCAGCAGCTTCTCCCAGGGGGCTGAGCAGTACTTC,CASSFSQGAEQYF
TRBD1,TRBJ2-2,TRBV24-1,.,TGTGCCACCAGACCGGGACAGGGGCACACCGGGGAGCTGTTTTTT,CATRPGQGHTGELFF
.,TRBJ1-3,TRBV5-1,.,TGCGCCAGCAGCTCTACCCAGGGGACTGGAAACACCATATATTTT,CASSSTQGTGNTIYF
.,TRBJ2-1,TRBV7-9,.,TGTGCCAGCAGCTCCCACTACAATGAGCAGTTCTTC,CASSSHYNEQFF